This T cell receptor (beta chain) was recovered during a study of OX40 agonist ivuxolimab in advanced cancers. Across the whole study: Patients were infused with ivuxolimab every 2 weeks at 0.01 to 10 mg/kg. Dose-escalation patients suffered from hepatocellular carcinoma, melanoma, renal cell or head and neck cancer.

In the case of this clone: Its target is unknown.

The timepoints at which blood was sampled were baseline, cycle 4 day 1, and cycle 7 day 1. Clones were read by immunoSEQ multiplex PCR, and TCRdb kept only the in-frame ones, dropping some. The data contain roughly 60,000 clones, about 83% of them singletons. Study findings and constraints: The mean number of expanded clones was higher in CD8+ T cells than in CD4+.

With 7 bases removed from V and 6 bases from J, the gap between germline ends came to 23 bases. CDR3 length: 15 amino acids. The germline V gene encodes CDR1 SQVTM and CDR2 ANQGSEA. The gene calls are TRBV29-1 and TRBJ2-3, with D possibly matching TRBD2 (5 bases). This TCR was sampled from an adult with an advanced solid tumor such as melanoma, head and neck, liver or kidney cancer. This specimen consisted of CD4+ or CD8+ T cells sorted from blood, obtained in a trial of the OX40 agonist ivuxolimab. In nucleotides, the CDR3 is TGCAGCGCCCGAGGGCGGCCCCCAACCCACGATACGCAGTATTTT. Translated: CSARGRPPTHDTQYF.